The next 26 T cell receptor beta chains were all read from a single sample in a study of cytomegalovirus exposure and HLA in healthy donors. Some clones are missing from TCRdb's copy, which holds only in-frame ones; the method was immunoSEQ multiplex PCR. The table lists fewer than 90,000 clones, 84% of them singletons. The sequencing input was PBMCs. These receptors came from a woman aged 18 to 35 in good health and CMV-seropositive.

The rearrangement uses TRBV11-2 and TRBJ1-1; D is uncertain. V dropped 5 bases and J dropped 4 bases, with 17 bases sitting between them. The CDR3 has 15 residues. CDR1 and CDR2 from the germline V gene are SGHAT and FQNNGV. The CDR3 DNA is TGTGCCAGCAGCCCTGGACGGAGGTTGGGCACTGAAGCTTTCTTT. This codes for CASSPGRRLGTEAFF.

This chain connects TRBV7-6 to TRBJ2-5, with a weak D call TRBD2 (5 bases). The CDR3 totals 13 residues. Trimming left V 0 bases short and J 5 bases short, with 7 bases between. CDR1 and CDR2 from the germline V gene are SGHVS and FNYEAQ. The CDR3 region is CASSLAPGETQYF. In DNA form, the CDR3 reads TGTGCCAGCAGCTTAGCCCCGGGGGAGACCCAGTACTTC.

The genes are TRBV7-9 and TRBJ2-7; 9 nucleotides align to TRBD2. CDR1 SEHNR and CDR2 FQNEAQ come from the germline V gene (reference sequence). The CDR3 loop spans 15 amino acids. Germline trimming cut 0 bases from V and 3 bases from J; bases unmatched to any gene: 3. The CDR3 DNA reads as TGTGCCAGCAGCTTAGCCAGCGGGGGGTTCTACGAGCAGTACTTC. It yields the protein CASSLASGGFYEQYF.

This sequence joins TRBV5-1 and TRBJ1-2; 8 positions agree with TRBD1. With V trimmed by 6 bases and J by 3 bases, 4 bases remained unmatched. Germline V gene sequence: CDR1 SGHRS, CDR2 YFSETQ. CDR3 length: 13 residues. The CDR3 sequence: CASKDRGDYGYTF. CDR3 bases: TGCGCCAGCAAAGACAGGGGCGACTATGGCTACACCTTC.

This clone was counted a few times. This chain joins TRBV7-6 and TRBJ2-6, with D maybe TRBD1 (5 bases). Trimming left V 1 base short and J 0 bases short, with 16 bases between. CDR3 length: 19 residues. Germline V gene lookup returns CDR1 SGHVS and CDR2 FNYEAQ. The CDR3 loop is CASSLDVTDRGSGANVLTF. CDR3 coding DNA: TGTGCCAGCAGCTTAGATGTAACGGATAGGGGCTCTGGGGCCAACGTCCTGACTTTC.

The chain has TRBV5-1 and TRBJ2-5; 10 bases match TRBD2. V shed 1 base and J 5 bases; nucleotides not matched to a gene: 5. This CDR3 has 15 residues. Germline-derived CDR1 and CDR2 are SGHRS and YFSETQ. CDR3 sequence reads: CASSLSLAGEETQYF. The CDR3 region has the DNA TGCGCCAGCAGCTTGTCGCTAGCGGGAGAGGAGACCCAGTACTTC.

V gene TRBV4-1 combines with J gene TRBJ2-1; 11 nucleotides line up with TRBD2. CDR3 length: 16 amino acids. Germline loops: CDR1 MGHRA, CDR2 YSYEKL. Trimming took 0 bases from V and 6 from J; bases not matched to a gene: 4. The CDR3 region has the DNA TGCGCCAGCAGCCAAGATATACTAGCGGGGGCCAATGAGCAGTTCTTC. This sequence encodes CASSQDILAGANEQFF.

This chain joins TRBV10-3 and TRBJ2-7; TRBD2 might be the D (7 bases). Germline CDR1 and CDR2: ENHRY and SYGVKD. The CDR3 loop spans 17 amino acids. The germline V and J ends were trimmed by 6 bases and 0 bases, with 21 bases remaining between them. CDR3 residues: CAIRRGGGSESSYEQYF. The CDR3 nucleotides are TGTGCCATCAGGAGAGGGGGGGGGAGCGAGTCCTCCTACGAGCAGTACTTC.

J is TRBJ1-6 and V is TRBV18; 10 nucleotides line up with TRBD1. CDR1 KGHSH and CDR2 LQKENI come from the germline V gene. This CDR3 contains 16 residues. J lost 2 bases, V lost 6 bases, and 4 bases had no gene match. This CDR3 is CASSLDRGPYNSPLHF. The CDR3 nucleotides are TGTGCCAGCTCCCTAGACAGGGGGCCCTATAATTCACCCCTCCACTTT.

This clone was recorded a few times. The J gene is TRBJ2-5, the V gene TRBV9; 11 bases fit TRBD1. The CDR3 totals 13 residues. With 3 bases clipped from V and 7 bases from J, the junction kept 2 bases outside the gene matches. Germline lookup yields CDR1 SGDLS and CDR2 YYNGEE. For the CDR3, the DNA is TGTGCCAGCAGCGGGGGACAGGGGGGGACCCAGTACTTC. Its translation: CASSGGQGGTQYF.

This clone was seen only a few times. The chain couples TRBV7-3 to TRBJ2-2; D gene uncertain. V was trimmed by 4 bases and J by 6 bases, leaving 9 bases between them. The CDR3 is made up of 13 amino acids. The germline V gene encodes CDR1 SGHTA and CDR2 FQGTGA. Here the CDR3 DNA reads TGTGCCAGCAGCTCGAATACGGCCGGGGAGCTGTTTTTT. Translation gives CASSSNTAGELFF.

This chain links TRBV5-1 with TRBJ2-1, with TRBD2 matching 7 bases. Germline loops: CDR1 SGHRS, CDR2 YFSETQ. Trimming removed 0 bases from V and 2 bases from J; junction bases left unmatched: 5. CDR3 size: 16 residues. The CDR3 loop reads CASSLVSGVTYNEQFF. The CDR3 DNA is TGCGCCAGCAGCTTGGTGAGCGGGGTGACCTACAATGAGCAGTTCTTC. The full variable domain, its missing parts supplied by reference TRBV5-1 and TRBJ2-1, is KAGVTQTPRYLIKTRGQQVTLSCSPISGHRSVSWYQQTPGQGLQFLFEYFSETQRNKGNFPGRFSGRQFSNSRSEMNVSTLELGDSALYLCASSLVSGVTYNEQFFGPGTRLTVL.

J is TRBJ1-4 and V is TRBV6-5, with TRBD1 matching 8 bases. Trimming cost V 8 bases and J 0 bases; bases outside gene matches: 2. CDR3 size: 14 residues. Per germline, CDR1 MNHEY and CDR2 SVGAGI. The CDR3 nucleotides read TGTGCCAGCGGGGGACAGGCAACTAATGAAAAACTGTTTTTT. Translated, it gives CASGGQATNEKLFF.

The chain links TRBV27 to TRBJ2-3; no firm D call. This CDR3 comprises 15 residues. Germline CDR1 reads MNHEY; CDR2 reads SMNVEV (reference sequence). Trimming cost V 6 bases and J 0 bases, with 13 bases left between them. Here the CDR3 DNA reads TGTGCCAGCAGCCGGTGGTCCCCAAGCACAGATACGCAGTATTTT. Its translation: CASSRWSPSTDTQYF.

The rearrangement uses TRBV4-3 and TRBJ2-7; D gene ambiguous. Germline V lookup: CDR1 LGHNA, CDR2 YSLEER. Trimming cost V 0 bases and J 0 bases, with 15 bases left between them. The CDR3 extends over 17 amino acids. CDR3 nucleotides: TGCGCCAGCAGCCAAGAGAGGCCGGCCTTAAGCTCCTACGAGCAGTACTTC. Its translation is CASSQERPALSSYEQYF.

The rearrangement links TRBV9 to TRBJ1-5; possible D gene TRBD1, 6 bases. CDR1 and CDR2 from the germline V gene are SGDLS and YYNGEE. The germline V and J ends were trimmed by 5 bases and 3 bases, with 9 bases remaining between them. The length of the CDR3 is 13 residues. DNA of the CDR3: TGTGCCAGCAGTCGACAGGTCAATCAGCCCCAGCATTTT. As protein: CASSRQVNQPQHF.

As for this clone: At one end, the junction sequence differs from germline, possibly due to a read error. The chain combines TRBV4-2 with TRBJ2-3; 7 positions match TRBD2. Germline lookup yields CDR1 LGHNA and CDR2 YNFKEQ. CDR3 length: 17 residues. CDR3 nucleotide sequence: TGTACCAGCAGCCAAGATCCCAGAGCGGGGAGCACAGATACGCAGTATTTT. It encodes CTSSQDPRAGSTDTQYF.

The chain joins TRBV29-1 to TRBJ2-1, with a weak D call TRBD2 (5 bases). Trimming removed 4 bases from V and 7 bases from J, with 8 bases in between. There are 11 residues in the CDR3. In germline, CDR1 is SQVTM, CDR2 ANQGSEA. CDR3 amino acids: CSVASSNEQFF. The CDR3 nucleotides read TGCAGCGTTGCTAGCTCGAATGAGCAGTTCTTC.

The CDR3 sequence: CASSPPGLSAGYLNTEAFF. CDR3 nucleotide sequence: TGTGCCAGCTCACCACCGGGTCTCTCGGCAGGGTATTTGAACACTGAAGCTTTCTTT. V usage is TRBV18 and J usage is TRBJ1-1, with D possibly being TRBD1 (5 bases). The germline V gene encodes CDR1 KGHSH and CDR2 LQKENI. This CDR3 has 19 amino acids. V lost 0 bases, J lost 0 bases, and 20 bases lay in between.

The chain couples TRBV5-1 to TRBJ2-3; D might be TRBD1 (6 bases). Deletions cut 3 bases from V and 8 bases from J, with 19 bases between. The CDR3 extends over 15 amino acids. Per germline, CDR1 SGHRS and CDR2 YFSETQ. The CDR3 sequence: CASSSSVGHPGTQYF. In DNA form, the CDR3 reads TGCGCCAGCAGCTCGAGCGTGGGACACCCCGGTACGCAGTATTTT.

The CDR3 loop is CASSQGQGGEKLFF. The CDR3 DNA sequence: TGCGCCAGCAGCCAAGGACAGGGTGGTGAAAAACTGTTTTTT. The chain couples TRBV4-3 to TRBJ1-4; 7 bases line up with TRBD1. Per germline, CDR1 LGHNA and CDR2 YSLEER. CDR3 length equals 14 residues. The junction had 3 bases not matched to a gene; V was cut back by 1 base and J by 7 bases.

The chain couples TRBV5-1 to TRBJ1-4; D gene uncertain. This CDR3 is 14 amino acids long. Trimming removed 4 bases from V and 8 bases from J, with 15 bases in between. Germline lookup yields CDR1 SGHRS and CDR2 YFSETQ. CDR3 sequence (DNA): TGCGCCAGCAGCCCCGGGGAAATGAACGAAAAACTGTTTTTT. Its protein product is CASSPGEMNEKLFF.

This clone was detected ten times or more. V gene TRBV10-2 combines with J gene TRBJ1-5, with 7 nucleotides matching TRBD1. Germline V gene sequence: CDR1 WSHSY, CDR2 SAAADI. The CDR3 extends over 15 amino acids. V was pared by 6 bases and J by 1 base, with 6 bases of the junction left unmatched. DNA of the CDR3: TGCGCCAGCAGATCAGGGGGTTGGAGCAATCAGCCCCAGCATTTT. It yields the protein CASRSGGWSNQPQHF.

This chain links TRBV28 with TRBJ2-1, with 7 bases matching TRBD2. Germline loops: CDR1 MDHEN, CDR2 SYDVKM. The CDR3 has 16 amino acids. The trim removed 4 bases at V and 3 bases at J, leaving 9 bases unmatched. The CDR3 bases are TGTGCCAGCAGTTCCCCGGCTAGCGGCTTCTACAATGAGCAGTTCTTC. Residues: CASSSPASGFYNEQFF. The complete variable domain, with remaining parts taken from reference TRBV28 and TRBJ2-1, reads DVKVTQSSRYLVKRTGEKVFLECVQDMDHENMFWYRQDPGLGLRLIYFSYDVKMKEKGDIPEGYSVSREKKERFSLILESASTNQTSMYLCASSSPASGFYNEQFFGPGTRLTVL.

The chain has TRBV9 and TRBJ2-2, with TRBD2 matching 7 bases. Germline V gives CDR1 SGDLS, CDR2 YYNGEE. J lost 6 bases, V lost 0 bases, and 5 bases had no gene match. The CDR3 extends over 15 amino acids. CDR3 sequence reads: CASSVGLAFAGELFF. CDR3 nucleotides: TGTGCCAGCAGCGTAGGACTAGCTTTCGCCGGGGAGCTGTTTTTT.

J is TRBJ2-7 and V is TRBV5-8; 8 bases line up with TRBD1. V lost 7 bases, J lost 4 bases, and 10 bases stayed unmatched. There are 14 residues in the CDR3. The germline CDR1 and CDR2 sequences are SGHTS and YDEGEE. CDR3 coding DNA: TGTGCCAGCCCCTACCTTCAGGGGGCGTACGAGCAGTACTTC. This codes for CASPYLQGAYEQYF.